Below, 31 T cell receptor beta chains from the same sample are listed, as sequenced in a study of T cell repertoires in cytomegalovirus infection. Which antigens these TCRs recognize remains unknown. TCRdb processed the reads anew with MiXCR; each CDR3 protein has one entry. Of fewer than 900,000 distinct CDR3 sequences listed, 25% to 35% are singletons. The sample was cultured CD8+ T cells from PBMCs, taken from culture after CMV antigen stimulation. These receptor sequences come from a human donor in good health (CMV status not recorded). Some clones in this sample may be carry-over from other donors' samples.

This clonotype occurred a few times. The chain combines TRBV20-1 with TRBJ2-7; D remains ambiguous. Germline assignment: CDR1 DFQATT and CDR2 SNEGSKA (reference sequence). CDR3 size: 17 residues. The V gene lost 0 bases and the J gene lost 1 base, with 19 bases spanning the gap. CDR3 residues: CSARDVDGSGSSYEQYF. DNA of the CDR3: TGCAGTGCTAGAGATGTCGATGGCTCAGGATCATCCTACGAGCAGTACTTC.

The rearrangement uses TRBV27 and TRBJ2-3; D is unresolved. Germline lookup yields CDR1 MNHEY and CDR2 SMNVEV (reference sequence). The CDR3 length is 13 residues. Trimming shortened V by 0 bases and J by 4 bases, and 5 bases separated the two germline ends. The CDR3 nucleotides read TGTGCCAGCAGTTTATCGATCCCAGATACGCAGTATTTT. This encodes CASSLSIPDTQYF.

The chain joins TRBV7-9 to TRBJ2-5; 7 nucleotides line up with TRBD1. Germline V CDR1 and CDR2: SEHNR, FQNEAQ (reference sequence). Unmatched junction bases numbered 11, after V lost 5 bases and J lost 5 bases. The CDR3 contains 15 residues. This CDR3 reads CASSPWTGGRETQYF. Written as DNA, the CDR3 is TGTGCCAGCAGCCCATGGACAGGTGGGCGGGAGACCCAGTACTTC.

V and J are TRBV7-9 and TRBJ2-1; 7 bases fit TRBD2. Germline assignment: CDR1 SEHNR and CDR2 FQNEAQ (reference sequence). V shed 5 bases and J 8 bases; nucleotides not matched to a gene: 12. The CDR3 covers 15 residues. CDR3 bases: TGTGCCAGCAGCCTACGGGGAGGGGTAGTCGATGAGCAGTTCTTC. This sequence encodes CASSLRGGVVDEQFF.

As regards this clonotype: A much larger clone lies one base from this, so it may be a read error. The chain employs TRBV7-6 and TRBJ1-1; no clear D. CDR1 SGHVS and CDR2 FNYEAQ come from the germline V gene. The CDR3 length is 12 residues. Written as DNA, the CDR3 is TGTGCCAACAGCCCCGTGGGGACTGAAGCTTTCTTT. Amino acid sequence: CANSPVGTEAFF.

The CDR3 is CASSYSSRGLQGATEQFF. As DNA, the CDR3 is TGTGCCAGCAGTTACTCGAGTCGGGGTCTACAGGGGGCGACTGAGCAGTTCTTC. This sequence joins TRBV6-5 and TRBJ2-1; 9 bases match TRBD1. The CDR3 has 18 residues. Germline V gene lookup returns CDR1 MNHEY and CDR2 SVGAGI. V shed 0 bases and J 9 bases; nucleotides not matched to a gene: 15.

The J gene is TRBJ1-2, the V gene TRBV10-3; D unclear. From germline, CDR1 is ENHRY and CDR2 SYGVKD. V gave up 3 bases and J gave up 2 bases, with 4 bases separating them. CDR3 length: 12 amino acids. The CDR3 nucleotides read TGTGCCATCAGTGACAGCAACTATGGCTACACCTTC. Translation: CAISDSNYGYTF.

This clonotype was seen more than once but under ten times. The rearrangement uses TRBV12-3 or TRBV12-4 and TRBJ1-1, with D perhaps matching TRBD1 (6 bases). The V and J ends lost 4 bases and 7 bases respectively, with 10 bases between them. This CDR3 spans 12 amino acids. CDR3: CASSSGTFEAFF. CDR3 nucleotide sequence: TGTGCCAGCAGTTCCGGGACATTTGAAGCTTTCTTT.

This clonotype was found a few times. V usage is TRBV7-6 and J usage is TRBJ2-1, with TRBD1 as a possible D gene (5 bases). There are 15 residues in the CDR3. V lost 5 bases to trimming and J lost 8 bases, with 19 bases between them. The germline CDR1 and CDR2 sequences are SGHVS and FNYEAQ. The CDR3: CASSLRTNLVYEQFF. DNA of the CDR3: TGTGCCAGCAGCCTTCGGACAAATCTGGTCTATGAGCAGTTCTTC.

The V gene is TRBV7-6, the J gene TRBJ2-5; tentatively, D is TRBD2 (6 bases). The CDR3 is 15 residues long. Germline V gene data show CDR1 as SGHVS and CDR2 as FNYEAQ. The ends were cut back, 4 bases at V and 5 bases at J, with 17 bases in the middle. CDR3 protein: CASSSLVRGQETQYF. DNA of the CDR3: TGTGCCAGCAGCTCACTAGTGCGGGGTCAGGAGACCCAGTACTTC.

This clonotype occurred once. The V call is TRBV12-3 or TRBV12-4, the J call TRBJ1-1, with D uncertain. The CDR3 sequence is 13 residues long. V was shortened by 7 bases and J by 3 bases, with 12 bases between the two germline ends. The CDR3 here is CASKGRADTEAFF. In DNA, the CDR3 is TGTGCCAGCAAAGGACGGGCAGACACTGAAGCTTTCTTT.

This sequence joins TRBV28 and TRBJ1-1; D is unresolved. V was pared by 7 bases and J by 4 bases, with 10 bases between. The CDR3 loop spans 12 amino acids. Per the germline V gene, CDR1 is MDHEN and CDR2 is SYDVKM. CDR3 in DNA: TGTGCCAGCACTCGTACTCCCACTGAAGCTTTCTTT. This sequence encodes CASTRTPTEAFF.

The CDR3 region is CASSVAGQKHPYEQYF. For the CDR3, the DNA is TGTGCCAGCAGCGTAGCGGGACAGAAGCACCCCTACGAGCAGTACTTC. The genes are TRBV9 and TRBJ2-7; the match to TRBD1 covers 7 bases. With 0 bases clipped from V and 2 bases from J, the junction kept 8 bases outside the gene matches. Germline CDR1 is SGDLS and CDR2 is YYNGEE. This CDR3 spans 16 amino acids.

The V call is TRBV12-3 or TRBV12-4, the J call TRBJ1-2; a possible D gene is TRBD1 (5 bases). The CDR3 runs 13 residues. The V and J ends lost 1 base and 7 bases respectively, with 10 bases between them. In DNA form, the CDR3 reads TGTGCCAGCAGTTTAGGCAGGGTTCTTGGCTACACCTTC. Residues: CASSLGRVLGYTF.

This clonotype was picked up a small number of times. CDR3 region: CAISEGQQTVNEQFF. The CDR3 region has the DNA TGTGCCATCAGTGAGGGACAGCAAACCGTCAATGAGCAGTTCTTC. The rearrangement links TRBV10-3 to TRBJ2-1, with D maybe TRBD1 (6 bases). Per the germline V gene, CDR1 is ENHRY and CDR2 is SYGVKD. The length of the CDR3 is 15 residues. The germline V and J ends were trimmed by 2 bases and 6 bases, with 14 bases remaining between them.

The count of this clonotype is one. The V call is TRBV7-9, the J call TRBJ2-2; no definite D call. CDR3 size: 11 residues. Germline CDR1 is SEHNR and CDR2 is FQNEAQ (reference sequence). The ends were cut back, 8 bases at V and 6 bases at J, with 7 bases in the middle. CDR3 loop: CASRAAGELFF. CDR3 coding DNA: TGTGCCAGCCGTGCGGCCGGGGAGCTGTTTTTT. The full variable domain, completed using reference TRBV7-9 and TRBJ2-2, is DTGVSQNPRHKITKRGQNVTFRCDPISEHNRLYWYRQTLGQGPEFLTYFQNEAQLEKSRLLSDRFSAERPKGSFSTLEIQRTEQGDSAMYLCASRAAGELFFGEGSRLTVL.

This chain links TRBV12-5 with TRBJ1-1; no clear D. The V end was cut by 3 bases, the J end by 3 bases, with 20 bases between. The germline CDR1 and CDR2 sequences are LGHNT and FRNRAP. CDR3 size: 17 residues. The CDR3 spells CASGFSWEGLSDTEAFF. CDR3 sequence (DNA): TGTGCTAGTGGTTTTTCTTGGGAGGGTCTGTCGGACACTGAAGCTTTCTTT.

V is TRBV7-9 and J is TRBJ2-5, with 9 positions matching TRBD2. The ends lost 3 bases at V and 4 bases at J; junction bases unmatched: 12. From germline, CDR1 is SEHNR and CDR2 FQNEAQ (reference sequence). This CDR3 region has 17 residues. CDR3 nucleotides: TGTGCCAGCAGCTTGCCAGCGGGGGGCCCAAATGGAGAGACCCAGTACTTC. Residues: CASSLPAGGPNGETQYF.

The rearrangement links TRBV6-5 to TRBJ2-2; 9 bases agree with TRBD1. Germline V gene lookup returns CDR1 MNHEY and CDR2 SVGAGI. The length of the CDR3 is 17 residues. Germline trimming cut 0 bases from V and 6 bases from J; bases unmatched to any gene: 8. The CDR3 loop is CASSYSYATGGSGELFF. CDR3 DNA sequence: TGTGCCAGCAGTTACTCGTATGCGACAGGGGGTTCCGGGGAGCTGTTTTTT.

This clonotype has ten or more counts. The chain is built from TRBV7-8 and TRBJ1-1; D perhaps matches TRBD1 (5 bases). The germline V gene encodes CDR1 SGHVS and CDR2 FQNEAQ. With 4 bases removed from V and 2 bases from J, the gap between germline ends came to 20 bases. CDR3 length: 17 residues. The CDR3 sequence is CASSSHLPGRLNTEAFF. The CDR3, as DNA: TGTGCCAGCAGCTCGCATTTACCGGGACGGCTTAACACTGAAGCTTTCTTT. Full variable domain (remainder filled in from reference TRBV7-8 and TRBJ1-1): GAGVSQSPRYKVAKRGQDVALRCDPISGHVSLFWYQQALGQGPEFLTYFQNEAQLDKSGLPSDRFFAERPEGSVSTLKIQRTQQEDSAVYLCASSSHLPGRLNTEAFFGQGTRLTVV.

This clonotype was detected ten times or more. The chain employs TRBV4-1 and TRBJ1-5; TRBD1 is a possible D gene (5 bases). Per the germline V gene, CDR1 is MGHRA and CDR2 is YSYEKL. V gave up 0 bases and J gave up 6 bases, with 12 bases separating them. The CDR3 is 15 residues long. The CDR3 region has the DNA TGCGCCAGCAGCCAAGAGGGGGGGGATGGTCAGCCCCAGCATTTT. This gives the protein CASSQEGGDGQPQHF.

V gene TRBV18 combines with J gene TRBJ1-4, with TRBD1 as a possible D gene (5 bases). In germline, CDR1 is KGHSH, CDR2 LQKENI. V shed 0 bases and J shed 4 bases, with 9 bases lying between them. This CDR3 contains 15 residues. CDR3 in amino acids: CASSPPATDNEKLFF. As DNA, the CDR3 is TGTGCCAGCTCACCACCGGCGACAGATAATGAAAAACTGTTTTTT.

This clonotype was seen only a few times. The chain employs TRBV6-5 and TRBJ1-2; TRBD1 matches at 7 bases. Germline assignment: CDR1 MNHEY and CDR2 SVGAGI. V shed 4 bases, J shed 4 bases, and the junction held 6 bases outside the gene matches. The length of the CDR3 is 14 residues. The CDR3 is CASSSSRGVYGYTF. Here the CDR3 DNA reads TGTGCCAGCAGTTCAAGCAGGGGGGTCTATGGCTACACCTTC.

This clonotype occurred many times. Here the CDR3 DNA reads TGTGCCAGCAGCACGGTCCTTGAGAGCTACGAGCAGTACTTC. Translation: CASSTVLESYEQYF. The V gene is TRBV7-2, the J gene TRBJ2-7, with D unclear. This CDR3 comprises 14 residues. Germline CDR1 and CDR2: SGHTA and FQGNSA. V lost 5 bases to trimming and J lost 3 bases, with 14 bases between them.

A few counts support this clonotype. The CDR3 coding sequence is TGCGCCAGCAGCTGGTACGGGGGTGGAGAGACCCAGTACTTC. Protein product: CASSWYGGGETQYF. This chain links TRBV5-1 with TRBJ2-5; possible D gene TRBD2, 6 bases. The CDR3 length is 14 residues. The V end lost 3 bases, the J end lost 4 bases, and 13 bases lay between the germline ends. The germline V gene encodes CDR1 SGHRS and CDR2 YFSETQ.

This clonotype has only a few counts. The rearrangement joins TRBV6-6 to TRBJ1-4; 7 nucleotides align to TRBD1. CDR3 length: 16 residues. Per germline, CDR1 MNHNY and CDR2 SVGAGI (reference sequence). J lost 4 bases, V lost 7 bases, and 12 bases had no gene match. DNA of the CDR3: TGTGCCAGCAACCACAGGGGCGTTGTAGGTAATGAAAAACTGTTTTTT. Encoded protein: CASNHRGVVGNEKLFF.

The rearrangement joins TRBV4-1 to TRBJ1-1; D unresolved. Trimming cost V 1 base and J 0 bases, with 9 bases left between them. The CDR3 sequence is 15 residues long. Germline V gene data show CDR1 as MGHRA and CDR2 as YSYEKL. CDR3 nucleotide sequence: TGCGCCAGCAGCCAAGCTTCGGGCATGAACACTGAAGCTTTCTTT. This codes for CASSQASGMNTEAFF.

V and J are TRBV15 and TRBJ1-2; weak D call: TRBD1 (5 bases). Trimming stripped 0 bases from V and 5 bases from J, with 10 bases between. The CDR3 is 14 residues long. Germline CDR1 LNHNV, CDR2 YYDKDF (reference sequence). The CDR3 is CATSRDGDGYGYTF. CDR3 nucleotides: TGTGCCACCAGCAGAGACGGGGACGGATATGGCTACACCTTC.

This clonotype was seen only a few times. V gene TRBV9 combines with J gene TRBJ2-1; 8 bases match TRBD1. The germline gives CDR1 SGDLS, CDR2 YYNGEE. There are 14 residues in the CDR3. Unmatched junction bases numbered 3, after V lost 2 bases and J lost 5 bases. The CDR3 loop reads CASSVPDRDNEQFF. CDR3 sequence (DNA): TGTGCCAGCAGCGTCCCGGACAGGGACAATGAGCAGTTCTTC.

This clonotype has at least ten counts. The V and J genes are TRBV7-2 and TRBJ2-2; 8 bases line up with TRBD2. The V and J ends lost 11 bases and 4 bases, in that order; junction bases with no gene match: 6. From germline, CDR1 is SGHTA and CDR2 FQGNSA. This CDR3 is built from 13 residues. The DNA of the CDR3 is TGTGCCTATTATAGCGGGGTCACCGGGGAGCTGTTTTTT. This gives the protein CAYYSGVTGELFF. Complete variable domain (other parts from reference TRBV7-2 and TRBJ2-2): GAGVSQSPSNKVTEKGKDVELRCDPISGHTALYWYRQSLGQGLEFLIYFQGNSAPDKSGLPSDRFSAERTGGSVSTLTIQRTQQEDSAVYLCAYYSGVTGELFFGEGSRLTVL.

The rearrangement links TRBV20-1 to TRBJ1-1, with unresolved D. Germline V CDR1 and CDR2: DFQATT, SNEGSKA (reference sequence). This CDR3 is 12 amino acids long. V was cut by 3 bases and J by 4 bases, with 9 bases left in between. The CDR3 is CSASKGSTEAFF. In nucleotides, the CDR3 is TGCAGTGCTAGTAAGGGAAGCACTGAAGCTTTCTTT.